This T cell receptor beta chain was captured in a study of cytomegalovirus exposure and HLA in healthy donors. Across the whole study: Most genotyped donors, around 78% of 300 to 400, had Caucasian-associated genetic ancestry. The study, taken as a whole, reports: Per published reports, the classifier diagnosed cytomegalovirus status with high specificity and sensitivity. Follow-up analysis seemed to connect common viral pathogens with several of the most significant clusters identified.

Healthy bone marrow donors supplied every sample. Vbeta (60) and Jbeta (13) primers were used in the PCR. Assay used: immunoSEQ multiplex PCR; TCRdb lists only in-frame clones, some missing. The data show about 130,000 clones, with roughly 80% seen just once and 2% to 3% held by the top ten. As regards this clone: Antigen unknown.

The clonotype originates from a man aged 25-45 years in good health and CMV-seronegative. The sequenced material came from PBMCs.

The CDR3 DNA reads as TGTGCCAGCAGCTTAGAGACAGCACTTGACTACGAGCAGTACTTC. Translated: CASSLETALDYEQYF. The genes are TRBV7-8 and TRBJ2-7; TRBD1 might be the D (5 bases). Germline lookup yields CDR1 SGHVS and CDR2 FQNEAQ. This CDR3 has 15 amino acids. Trimming stripped 1 base from V and 3 bases from J, with 13 bases between.